One and the same sample provided the 15 T cell receptor beta chains below, sequenced in a study of control samples from healthy donors and cancer patients. Here immunoSEQ multiplex PCR was the method, and the copy in TCRdb shows in-frame clones only, minus some. The repertoire holds around 200,000 clones, with around 94% as singletons. The source material was blood. The receptors stem from a middle-aged man in good health.

CDR3 region: CASSQVSQGSEAFF. The CDR3 DNA reads as TGTGCCAGCAGCCAAGTGAGTCAAGGGTCTGAAGCTTTCTTT. The chain is built from TRBV3-1 (or the pseudogene TRBV3-2) and TRBJ1-1; D gene uncertain. CDR3 length: 14 amino acids. The germline V gene has CDR1 LGHDT and CDR2 YNNKEL (reference sequence). The V and J ends lost 1 base and 6 bases respectively, with 12 bases between them.

The rearrangement uses TRBV11-2 and TRBJ1-5, with D uncertain. The CDR3 consists of 15 residues. Trimming stripped 5 bases from V and 1 base from J, with 12 bases between. Germline loops: CDR1 SGHAT, CDR2 FQNNGV. In DNA form, the CDR3 reads TGTGCCAGCAGCCCCCGGTCACAGAGCAATCAGCCCCAGCATTTT. It specifies CASSPRSQSNQPQHF.

The chain couples TRBV18 to TRBJ2-2, with 10 nucleotides matching TRBD1. This CDR3 contains 16 residues. From germline, CDR1 is KGHSH and CDR2 LQKENI. Trimming removed 2 bases from V and 5 bases from J; junction bases left unmatched: 5. The CDR3 DNA reads as TGTGCCAGCTCACCAGGTCGGGACAGGGGAACCGGGGAGCTGTTTTTT. Protein: CASSPGRDRGTGELFF.

This clone showed up just once. This CDR3 is CASRSGGSNQPQHF. CDR3 DNA: TGTGCCAGCAGAAGCGGTGGGAGCAATCAGCCCCAGCATTTT. The chain recombines TRBV6-5 with TRBJ1-5; no clear D. V shed 6 bases and J shed 1 base, with 10 bases lying between them. Germline values: CDR1 MNHEY, CDR2 SVGAGI. The CDR3 is 14 residues long.

The chain uses TRBV9 and TRBJ1-5, with D perhaps matching TRBD1 (5 bases). This CDR3 spans 14 amino acids. The V gene's germline CDR1 is SGDLS and CDR2 YYNGEE. Trimming removed 4 bases from V and 2 bases from J, with 10 bases in between. CDR3 coding DNA: TGTGCCAGCAGCAGGAGGGGTGGCAATCAGCCCCAGCATTTT. It specifies CASSRRGGNQPQHF.

This chain connects TRBV28 to TRBJ1-5; TRBD1 might be the D (5 bases). The CDR3 runs 15 residues. Germline V CDR1 and CDR2: MDHEN, SYDVKM. The ends were cut back, 5 bases at V and 2 bases at J, with 13 bases in the middle. CDR3: CASSTRGSGNQPQHF. The CDR3 DNA reads as TGTGCCAGCAGTACCCGGGGGTCGGGCAATCAGCCCCAGCATTTT.

The genes are TRBV5-1 and TRBJ2-2; unclear D gene. CDR1 and CDR2 (germline): SGHRS, YFSETQ. Trimming removed 4 bases from V and 3 bases from J, with 4 bases in between. The CDR3 runs to 12 residues. The CDR3 spells CASSTYTGELFF. The CDR3 DNA is TGCGCCAGCAGCACGTACACCGGGGAGCTGTTTTTT.

The V and J genes are TRBV7-9 and TRBJ1-5, with TRBD1 as a possible D gene (6 bases). Germline V gives CDR1 SEHNR, CDR2 FQNEAQ (reference sequence). There are 15 residues in the CDR3. V lost 2 bases and J lost 2, with 10 bases in between. CDR3 loop: CASSLSGAGNQPQHF. In DNA form, the CDR3 reads TGTGCCAGCAGCTTATCGGGGGCGGGCAATCAGCCCCAGCATTTT.

This chain joins TRBV24-1 and TRBJ2-1, with 10 bases lining up with TRBD2. The trim removed 4 bases at V and 6 bases at J, leaving 11 bases unmatched. This CDR3 has 17 residues. Germline V gene lookup returns CDR1 KGHDR and CDR2 SFDVKD. For the CDR3, the DNA is TGTGCCACCAGTGACCTACCCCTAGCGGGGGTCACCAATGAGCAGTTCTTC. Translating gives CATSDLPLAGVTNEQFF.

This clone came up once. This chain connects TRBV5-1 to TRBJ2-7, with TRBD1 identical over 8 bases. CDR3 length: 14 residues. Germline V gives CDR1 SGHRS, CDR2 YFSETQ. CDR3 DNA sequence: TGCACCAGCAGCCCCGGACAGGGCCTCTACGAGCAGTACGTC. Protein sequence: CTSSPGQGLYEQYV.

This rearrangement joins TRBV6-6 to TRBJ2-1; D gene uncertain. The CDR3 runs 14 residues. V lost 0 bases and J lost 0, with 3 bases in between. Germline V gene data show CDR1 as MNHNY and CDR2 as SVGAGI (reference sequence). In DNA form, the CDR3 reads TGTGCCAGCAGTTACTCGAACTCCTACAATGAGCAGTTCTTC. Amino acid sequence: CASSYSNSYNEQFF.

The chain combines TRBV10-1 with TRBJ2-5; no reliable D call. Germline V CDR1 and CDR2: WNHNN, SYGVQD (reference sequence). The ends were cut back, 4 bases at V and 1 base at J, with 7 bases in the middle. The CDR3 length is 13 residues. The CDR3 bases are TGCGCCAGCAGTGGTACGGTCCAAGAGACCCAGTACTTC. It is translated as CASSGTVQETQYF.

CDR3 amino acids: CASSQGRPNTEAFF. The CDR3 DNA reads TGTGCCAGTAGTCAAGGGCGGCCGAACACTGAAGCTTTCTTT. The rearrangement joins TRBV19 to TRBJ1-1; no clear D gene. The CDR3 has 14 amino acids. The V end was cut by 5 bases, the J end by 1 base, with 11 bases between. The germline V gene has CDR1 LNHDA and CDR2 SQIVND (reference sequence).

The CDR3 reads CASSFPGGGGYTF. For the CDR3, the DNA is TGTGCCAGCAGCTTCCCCGGAGGGGGTGGCTACACCTTC. The chain is built from TRBV11-1 and TRBJ1-2, with D maybe TRBD1 (6 bases). Germline CDR1 reads SGHAT; CDR2 reads FQDESV (reference sequence). The V end was cut by 3 bases, the J end by 7 bases, with 12 bases between. The CDR3 spans 13 residues.

V usage is TRBV10-3 and J usage is TRBJ2-3; 7 bases agree with TRBD1. V lost 11 bases, J lost 4 bases, and 6 bases stayed unmatched. The CDR3 length is 12 residues. Germline V gene data show CDR1 as ENHRY and CDR2 as SYGVKD. CDR3 in amino acids: CAAGQDPDTQYF. CDR3 DNA sequence: TGTGCCGCTGGACAGGACCCAGATACGCAGTATTTT.